The clone carrying this T cell receptor (beta chain) has ten or more counts. Its antigen is currently unknown. With RNA at 10%, 30% or 50%, naive CD8 libraries came from roughly 18,000 to 920,000 sorted cells. Naive CD8 T cells were FACS-sorted by CD8+CD4-CCR7+CD45RA+ markers. This entry comes from a study of molecular identifiers for immune sequencing clone quantification. Study-level points and caveats: Underestimation of highly expanded clone sizes could arise where identical TCR molecules share a barcode.

TCRdb independently ran MiXCR on the PCR reads; one entry per CDR3 protein. The sample includes about 640,000 distinct CDR3 sequences, just under 20% of them seen just once. This CDR3 spans 14 amino acids. Germline loops: CDR1 SGHTA, CDR2 FQGTGA. V dropped 5 bases and J dropped 7 bases, with 18 bases sitting between them. The genes are TRBV7-3 and TRBJ2-7; D unclear. The clonotype comes from a human donor in good health. Some libraries in this study had Jurkat cell RNA spiked in. Sequencing input: naive CD8+ T cells from blood, with Jurkat cell RNA spiked in. Regarding subset: FACS-sorted CD8+CD4-CCR7+CD45RA+ naive T cells. CDR3 in amino acids: CASSPDSAQMEQYF. For the CDR3, the DNA is TGTGCCAGCAGCCCTGACTCTGCCCAGATGGAGCAGTACTTC.